Shown below are 20 T cell receptor beta chains from a single sample sequenced in a study of OX40 agonist ivuxolimab in advanced cancers. The data were produced by immunoSEQ multiplex PCR, yet TCRdb's version contains in-frame clones alone and is incomplete. The table records some 7,000 clones, 80% of them present only once. The input for sequencing was CD4+ or CD8+ T cells sorted from blood, taken in a trial of the OX40 agonist ivuxolimab. The receptors stem from an adult with an advanced solid tumor such as melanoma, head and neck, liver or kidney cancer.

The chain combines TRBV6-5 with TRBJ2-7, with D possibly being TRBD1 or TRBD2 (5 bases each). V was clipped by 2 bases and J by 3 bases, with 11 bases between them. The CDR3 has 14 residues. Germline CDR1 is MNHEY and CDR2 is SVGAGI. The CDR3 protein is CASSYREQVYEQYF. The CDR3 DNA is TGTGCCAGCAGTTACCGGGAACAGGTCTACGAGCAGTACTTC.

This chain joins TRBV5-1 and TRBJ2-7, with 7 bases that match TRBD1. This CDR3 spans 14 amino acids. The germline V gene encodes CDR1 SGHRS and CDR2 YFSETQ. Germline trimming cut 4 bases from V and 3 bases from J; bases unmatched to any gene: 7. The CDR3 DNA sequence: TGCGCCAGCAGCCAGGGACAGATATACTACGAGCAGTACTTC. This encodes CASSQGQIYYEQYF.

The rearrangement uses TRBV5-4 and TRBJ1-2; TRBD1 might be the D (5 bases). The CDR3 sequence is 13 residues long. V dropped 5 bases and J dropped 1 base, with 9 bases sitting between them. CDR1 is SGHNT, CDR2 YYREEE, per germline (reference sequence). CDR3 amino acids: CASSSDSNYGYTF. The DNA of the CDR3 is TGTGCCAGCAGTTCCGACAGTAACTATGGCTACACCTTC.

CDR3 nucleotide sequence: TGCGCCAGCAGCCAAGTCCAAAACACTGAAGCTTTCTTT. This sequence encodes CASSQVQNTEAFF. This chain links TRBV4-1 with TRBJ1-1; D is undetermined. Looked up from germline, CDR1 is MGHRA and CDR2 is YSYEKL. CDR3 length: 13 amino acids. The germline V and J ends were trimmed by 1 base and 2 bases, with 5 bases remaining between them.

V and J are TRBV5-6 and TRBJ2-6, with TRBD2 as a possible D gene (6 bases). Germline CDR1 and CDR2: SGHDT and YYEEEE. The CDR3 covers 16 residues. The V and J ends lost 6 bases and 2 bases respectively, with 15 bases between them. The CDR3 DNA reads TGTGCCAGCACCCTGGGGACTGTAGCTGGGGCCAACGTCCTGACTTTC. It specifies CASTLGTVAGANVLTF.

In this sample, this clone turned up many times. The chain has TRBV6-1 and TRBJ2-1, with 8 bases aligning to TRBD1. V lost 1 base, J lost 7 bases, and 6 bases stayed unmatched. Per germline, CDR1 MNHNS and CDR2 SASEGT. This CDR3 is 15 amino acids long. The CDR3 spells CASSEGWNRGNEQFF. DNA for the CDR3: TGTGCCAGCAGTGAAGGGTGGAACAGGGGGAATGAGCAGTTCTTC.

V is TRBV10-3 and J is TRBJ2-7; no clear D gene. V lost 6 bases and J 6 bases, leaving 12 bases between the germline ends. Germline V gene sequence: CDR1 ENHRY, CDR2 SYGVKD. CDR3 length equals 12 residues. CDR3 DNA: TGTGCCATCAGGGCGGATACCCCCGAGCAGTACTTC. The encoded protein is CAIRADTPEQYF.

The gene calls are TRBV10-3 and TRBJ2-5; D is possibly TRBD1 or TRBD2 (5 bases each). Looked up from germline, CDR1 is ENHRY and CDR2 is SYGVKD. V lost 2 bases and J 5 bases, leaving 9 bases between the germline ends. The CDR3 has 13 residues. CDR3 amino acids: CAISEVGDETQYF. The CDR3 DNA reads TGTGCCATCAGTGAGGTCGGGGACGAGACCCAGTACTTC.

The genes are TRBV9 and TRBJ1-2; TRBD1 matches 9 bases. CDR3 length: 15 amino acids. The V gene end was trimmed by 3 bases and the J gene end by 4 bases; junction bases not matched to a gene: 7. Per germline, CDR1 SGDLS and CDR2 YYNGEE. The CDR3 nucleotides are TGTGCCAGCAGCGCCTGGGACAGGGTGAGCTATGGCTACACCTTC. Translated, it gives CASSAWDRVSYGYTF. Filled out from reference TRBV9 and TRBJ1-2, the complete variable domain reads DSGVTQTPKHLITATGQRVTLRCSPRSGDLSVYWYQQSLDQGLQFLIQYYNGEERAKGNILERFSAQQFPDLHSELNLSSLELGDSALYFCASSAWDRVSYGYTFGSGTRLTVV.

The chain uses TRBV5-1 and TRBJ2-7; D remains unclear. CDR3 length: 14 amino acids. The ends were cut back, 1 base at V and 2 bases at J, with 10 bases in the middle. Germline loops: CDR1 SGHRS, CDR2 YFSETQ. The CDR3 loop is CASSLPEPTYEQYF. CDR3 in DNA: TGCGCCAGCAGCTTGCCTGAGCCAACCTACGAGCAGTACTTC.

J is TRBJ2-5 and V is TRBV25-1, with 12 bases identical to TRBD2. Trimming removed 2 bases from V and 3 bases from J; junction bases left unmatched: 1. The CDR3 sequence is 15 residues long. From germline, CDR1 is MGHDK and CDR2 SYGVNS. This CDR3 is CASSEGLAGKETQYF. Written as DNA, the CDR3 is TGTGCCAGCAGTGAAGGACTAGCGGGGAAAGAGACCCAGTACTTC.

In its sample, this clone was seen once. The chain couples TRBV6-5 to TRBJ1-1; no clear D. Trimming removed 0 bases at V and 0 bases at J, with 8 bases between. The germline gives CDR1 MNHEY, CDR2 SVGAGI. This CDR3 is built from 15 residues. The CDR3 DNA reads TGTGCCAGCAGTTACTCAGGGCGGATGAACACTGAAGCTTTCTTT. It translates to CASSYSGRMNTEAFF.

This clone has a handful of counts. CDR3 residues: CASSPNRGDMYGYTF. In DNA, the CDR3 is TGCGCCAGCAGCCCGAACCGAGGGGATATGTATGGCTACACCTTC. The gene calls are TRBV4-1 and TRBJ1-2, with a tentative D call TRBD1 (5 bases). Germline V lookup: CDR1 MGHRA, CDR2 YSYEKL. The ends were cut back, 4 bases at V and 5 bases at J, with 17 bases in the middle. The length of the CDR3 is 15 residues.

V and J are TRBV7-9 and TRBJ2-2, with 8 bases lining up with TRBD2. The CDR3 contains 15 residues. Germline lookup yields CDR1 SEHNR and CDR2 FQNEAQ (reference sequence). The trim removed 1 base at V and 6 bases at J, leaving 4 bases unmatched. As DNA, the CDR3 is TGTGCCAGCAGCTTAGGACGGGGGGGCTCCGGGGAGCTGTTTTTT. Translated: CASSLGRGGSGELFF.

This sequence joins TRBV2 and TRBJ2-3, with 9 bases that match TRBD1. CDR1 is SNHLY, CDR2 FYNNEI, per germline. Trimming cost V 7 bases and J 3 bases; bases outside gene matches: 11. The CDR3 totals 16 residues. CDR3 sequence: CASTWDREEETDTQYF. The CDR3 bases are TGTGCCAGCACGTGGGACAGGGAAGAAGAGACAGATACGCAGTATTTT.

This clone was seen a handful of times. This chain joins TRBV2 and TRBJ2-7; unclear D gene. The CDR3 is 10 residues long. Germline loops: CDR1 SNHLY, CDR2 FYNNEI. The V end was cut by 8 bases, the J end by 5 bases, with 7 bases between. The DNA of the CDR3 is TGTGCCAGCTCCTATCACGAGCAGTACTTC. Protein sequence: CASSYHEQYF.

The chain recombines TRBV19 with TRBJ1-1; D unclear. The CDR3 runs 13 residues. The germline gives CDR1 LNHDA, CDR2 SQIVND (reference sequence). V gave up 5 bases and J gave up 0 bases, with 7 bases separating them. This CDR3 is CASSPPLNTEAFF. The CDR3 nucleotides read TGTGCCAGTAGTCCTCCACTGAACACTGAAGCTTTCTTT.

This clone appeared a single time. This chain joins TRBV27 and TRBJ2-5; 7 bases are a match to TRBD1. Germline loops: CDR1 MNHEY, CDR2 SMNVEV (reference sequence). There are 15 residues in the CDR3. CDR3 in amino acids: CAAETKLQGNETQYF. CDR3 DNA sequence: TGTGCAGCGGAGACCAAACTACAGGGGAACGAGACCCAGTACTTC.

This chain connects TRBV7-9 to TRBJ2-1; D is unclear. The germline gives CDR1 SEHNR, CDR2 FQNEAQ (reference sequence). CDR3 size: 14 residues. Trimming took off 3 bases at V and 1 base at J, with 7 bases between the two ends. As DNA, the CDR3 is TGTGCCAGCAGCTTTCGCGGATCCTACAATGAGCAGTTCTTC. It codes for CASSFRGSYNEQFF.

This clone was observed a handful of times. The chain couples TRBV28 to TRBJ1-5; D is undetermined. The germline gives CDR1 MDHEN, CDR2 SYDVKM. Trimming took off 5 bases at V and 1 base at J, with 15 bases between the two ends. CDR3 length: 16 amino acids. The CDR3 DNA follows: TGTGCCAGCAGTCCCCCGGGGAAAGGGAGCAATCAGCCCCAGCATTTT. Its translation is CASSPPGKGSNQPQHF. Together with reference TRBV28 and TRBJ1-5, the CDR3 gives the full variable domain: DVKVTQSSRYLVKRTGEKVFLECVQDMDHENMFWYRQDPGLGLRLIYFSYDVKMKEKGDIPEGYSVSREKKERFSLILESASTNQTSMYLCASSPPGKGSNQPQHFGDGTRLSIL.